Presented here are 29 T cell receptor beta chains from one specimen sequenced in a study of blood T cell repertoires in COVID-19. Here immunoSEQ multiplex PCR was the method, and the copy in TCRdb shows in-frame clones only, minus some. The sample carries around 190,000 clones, roughly 77% recorded once. The sequencing sample was made of peripheral blood. The receptors originated from a man between 65 and 85 years old with active or convalescent COVID-19.

This chain links TRBV4-3 with TRBJ2-1, with 9 bases aligning to TRBD1. The CDR3 sequence is 15 residues long. V trimming: 1 base; J trimming: 3 bases; junction bases outside the gene matches: 1. Germline lookup yields CDR1 LGHNA and CDR2 YSLEER. The CDR3 spells CASSQGQGGYNEQFF. CDR3 nucleotide sequence: TGCGCCAGCAGCCAAGGACAGGGGGGCTACAATGAGCAGTTCTTC.

This chain uses TRBV2 with TRBJ2-1; D gene unclear. Trimming took off 5 bases at V and 3 bases at J, with 14 bases between the two ends. The CDR3 covers 15 residues. Germline assignment: CDR1 SNHLY and CDR2 FYNNEI. The CDR3 DNA reads TGTGCCAGCAGTACTATAGTATCACGCTACAATGAGCAGTTCTTC. Translation: CASSTIVSRYNEQFF.

This clone was picked up one time. This chain links TRBV4-2 with TRBJ2-3; 11 bases fit TRBD1. V was pared by 0 bases and J by 2 bases, with 10 bases of the junction left unmatched. The CDR3 is 19 amino acids. Germline V gene data show CDR1 as LGHNA and CDR2 as YNFKEQ. Written as DNA, the CDR3 is TGTGCCAGCAGCCAAGATCGTACTGGGACAGGGGGTTACACAGATACGCAGTATTTT. Translation gives CASSQDRTGTGGYTDTQYF.

This clone was counted once. V is TRBV6-5 and J is TRBJ1-2; TRBD1 might be the D (6 bases). The V gene's germline CDR1 is MNHEY and CDR2 SVGAGI. Trimming cost V 0 bases and J 7 bases, with 6 bases left between them. The CDR3 runs 12 residues. The CDR3 region has the DNA TGTGCCAGCAGTTACTCACAGGGTGGCTACACCTTC. This codes for CASSYSQGGYTF.

In this sample, this clone turned up once. The gene calls are TRBV18 and TRBJ2-1, with 7 bases lining up with TRBD1. CDR1 is KGHSH, CDR2 LQKENI, per germline. This CDR3 is built from 13 residues. V lost 5 bases and J lost 7; bases outside the gene matches: 5. The CDR3 spells CASSVDRVNEQFF. CDR3 nucleotide sequence: TGTGCCAGCTCAGTAGACAGGGTAAATGAGCAGTTCTTC.

The chain combines TRBV2 with TRBJ2-1, with 8 bases matching TRBD2. Germline V gene lookup returns CDR1 SNHLY and CDR2 FYNNEI. J was trimmed by 9 bases and V by 8 bases; bases with no gene match: 18. This CDR3 comprises 16 residues. The CDR3 DNA reads as TGTGCCAGCGGAGTACCACCGGGACTAGTCGTAGGTGAGCAGTTCTTC. Residues: CASGVPPGLVVGEQFF.

J is TRBJ2-1 and V is TRBV7-2; TRBD1 matches 7 bases. Trimming cost V 1 base and J 0 bases; bases outside gene matches: 0. Looked up from germline, CDR1 is SGHTA and CDR2 is FQGNSA. This CDR3 is built from 15 residues. CDR3 residues: CASSLDRGSYNEQFF. For the CDR3, the DNA is TGTGCCAGCAGCTTAGACAGGGGCTCCTACAATGAGCAGTTCTTC. The full variable domain, in which reference TRBV7-2 and TRBJ2-1 provide the parts outside the CDR3, is GAGVSQSPSNKVTEKGKDVELRCDPISGHTALYWYRQSLGQGLEFLIYFQGNSAPDKSGLPSDRFSAERTGGSVSTLTIQRTQQEDSAVYLCASSLDRGSYNEQFFGPGTRLTVL.

The rearrangement uses TRBV13 and TRBJ2-5; 7 bases match TRBD2. Germline V lookup: CDR1 PRHDT, CDR2 FYEKMQ (reference sequence). V lost 5 bases, J lost 5 bases, and 8 bases stayed unmatched. This CDR3 contains 14 residues. Here the CDR3 DNA reads TGTGCCAGCAGCCGCCGACTAGCTGGGGAGACCCAGTACTTC. It specifies CASSRRLAGETQYF.

In DNA form, the CDR3 reads TGTGCCATCAGTGATACGGGGGTAGGTCAGCCCCAGCATTTT. Translated: CAISDTGVGQPQHF. V and J are TRBV10-3 and TRBJ1-5; a possible D gene is TRBD1 (5 bases). Germline CDR1 is ENHRY and CDR2 is SYGVKD. V was pared by 3 bases and J by 6 bases, with 12 bases between. CDR3 length equals 14 residues.

This chain connects TRBV19 to TRBJ1-1; TRBD1 aligns across 9 bases. The CDR3 is made up of 15 amino acids. V dropped 5 bases and J dropped 4; count of bases not matched to a gene: 8. Germline assignment: CDR1 LNHDA and CDR2 SQIVND (reference sequence). The CDR3, as DNA: TGTGCCAGTAGTGGAGGGGACAGGGTCTTCACTGAAGCTTTCTTT. The encoded protein is CASSGGDRVFTEAFF.

This clone has more than one count but fewer than ten. The chain combines TRBV7-2 with TRBJ1-3; a possible D gene is TRBD1 (5 bases). CDR1 is SGHTA and CDR2 is FQGNSA in the germline V gene. V was clipped by 5 bases and J by 0 bases, with 14 bases between them. The CDR3 runs to 16 residues. The CDR3 DNA sequence: TGTGCCAGCAGCATTCTCAGCGGGGGCTCTGGAAACACCATATATTTT. It encodes CASSILSGGSGNTIYF.

This clone was seen a few times. The chain uses TRBV7-2 and TRBJ2-7; TRBD2 is a possible D gene (6 bases). The CDR3 runs to 11 residues. CDR1 and CDR2 (germline): SGHTA, FQGNSA. V gave up 5 bases and J gave up 9 bases, with 11 bases separating them. The DNA of the CDR3 is TGTGCCAGCAGCCCCGCGGGGCCGCAGTACTTC. Amino acid sequence: CASSPAGPQYF.

This clone is a singleton in its sample. The chain recombines TRBV7-2 with TRBJ2-1; 8 bases fit TRBD2. This CDR3 spans 18 amino acids. With V trimmed by 5 bases and J by 9 bases, 21 bases remained unmatched. Germline CDR1 SGHTA, CDR2 FQGNSA. The chain's CDR3 is CASSRTGLSGSLWIEQFF. The CDR3 DNA reads as TGTGCCAGCAGCAGAACAGGACTGAGCGGGAGCCTTTGGATTGAGCAGTTCTTC.

The chain couples TRBV10-3 to TRBJ2-3; TRBD2 matches at 11 bases. Germline values: CDR1 ENHRY, CDR2 SYGVKD. With V trimmed by 10 bases and J by 0 bases, 15 bases remained unmatched. This CDR3 is built from 18 residues. CDR3 residues: CATRQAGTSGTSTDTQYF. The CDR3 region has the DNA TGTGCCACACGACAGGCCGGGACTAGCGGAACTAGCACAGATACGCAGTATTTT.

The chain couples TRBV12-5 to TRBJ1-1; possibly TRBD1 for D (5 bases). Germline loops: CDR1 LGHNT, CDR2 FRNRAP. The CDR3 sequence is 14 residues long. The V end was cut by 6 bases, the J end by 4 bases, with 15 bases between. CDR3 bases: TGTGCTAGTGGCAAGAGGAGCCAGGGCACTGAAGCTTTCTTT. It is translated as CASGKRSQGTEAFF.

The V and J genes are TRBV6-6 and TRBJ1-1; no clear D gene. V was cut by 8 bases and J by 0 bases, with 16 bases left in between. Germline CDR1 is MNHNY and CDR2 is SVGAGI (reference sequence). There are 15 residues in the CDR3. The CDR3 loop reads CASGLLKPLNTEAFF. The DNA for the CDR3 is TGTGCCAGCGGACTATTAAAACCTCTGAACACTGAAGCTTTCTTT.

The chain uses TRBV6-2 or TRBV6-3 and TRBJ1-2; unclear D gene. The V gene lost 7 bases and the J gene lost 5 bases, with 17 bases spanning the gap. The CDR3 spans 14 residues. Germline CDR1 reads MNHEY; CDR2 reads SVGEGT. The DNA for the CDR3 is TGTGCCAGCACCTACTCTACAGAGCCTTATGGCTACACCTTC. It is translated as CASTYSTEPYGYTF.

The V call is TRBV6-5, the J call TRBJ2-3, with TRBD2 matching over 8 bases. The CDR3 length is 13 residues. V gave up 7 bases and J gave up 5 bases; unmatched junction bases: 5. The V gene's germline CDR1 is MNHEY and CDR2 SVGAGI. The CDR3 loop reads CASMYGGGDTQYF. CDR3 nucleotides: TGTGCCAGCATGTACGGGGGGGGAGATACGCAGTATTTT.

This rearrangement joins TRBV27 to TRBJ1-4, with 8 bases that match TRBD1. The CDR3 has 15 residues. CDR1 is MNHEY, CDR2 SMNVEV, per germline (reference sequence). The J segment lost 7 bases and the V segment lost 4 bases, leaving 8 bases of the junction unmatched. This chain's CDR3 is CASSSGQGRGEKLFF. DNA for the CDR3: TGTGCCAGCAGTTCCGGACAGGGTCGGGGTGAAAAACTGTTTTTT.

The chain is built from TRBV7-8 and TRBJ1-6, with D uncertain. CDR3 length: 16 amino acids. V lost 5 bases, J lost 8 bases, and 19 bases lay in between. Germline CDR1 reads SGHVS; CDR2 reads FQNEAQ. The CDR3 DNA follows: TGTGCCAGCAGCCCCGGAGCGCGGGGAAGGGATTCACCCCTCCACTTT. Protein: CASSPGARGRDSPLHF.

The rearrangement uses TRBV24-1 and TRBJ2-5; 10 bases are shared with TRBD2. V shed 4 bases and J 5 bases; nucleotides not matched to a gene: 9. The CDR3 is made up of 16 amino acids. In germline, CDR1 is KGHDR, CDR2 SFDVKD. DNA for the CDR3: TGTGCCACCAGTGAGGGCACTAGCGGGGAGGGTGAGACCCAGTACTTC. Translating it yields CATSEGTSGEGETQYF.

The V gene is TRBV5-1, the J gene TRBJ2-7, with D tentatively TRBD2 (5 bases). The CDR3 is 14 amino acids. Per germline, CDR1 SGHRS and CDR2 YFSETQ. V was trimmed by 0 bases and J by 2 bases, leaving 9 bases between them. CDR3 bases: TGCGCCAGCAGCTTGGAGGTTAGCGCCTACGAGCAGTACTTC. The encoded protein is CASSLEVSAYEQYF.

This sequence joins TRBV6-5 and TRBJ2-1; TRBD2 agrees at 10 bases. This CDR3 is built from 14 residues. The germline V gene encodes CDR1 MNHEY and CDR2 SVGAGI. V shed 7 bases, J shed 10 bases, and the junction held 10 bases outside the gene matches. The CDR3 region is CASKRSGGASEQFF. As DNA, the CDR3 is TGTGCCAGCAAGCGGAGCGGGGGGGCAAGCGAGCAGTTCTTC.

The rearrangement joins TRBV6-5 to TRBJ1-5, with D possibly matching TRBD1 (5 bases). The V and J ends lost 6 bases and 2 bases respectively, with 14 bases between them. The CDR3 covers 15 residues. Looked up from germline, CDR1 is MNHEY and CDR2 is SVGAGI. CDR3 DNA: TGTGCCAGCAGGGCGGAGGGGAGACGCAATCAGCCCCAGCATTTT. Translation gives CASRAEGRRNQPQHF.

The V gene is TRBV9, the J gene TRBJ1-2; D is unclear. V was shortened by 0 bases and J by 0 bases, with 6 bases between the two germline ends. The CDR3 is 14 residues long. Per germline, CDR1 SGDLS and CDR2 YYNGEE. Here the CDR3 reads CASSVDFTNYGYTF. For the CDR3, the DNA is TGTGCCAGCAGCGTAGATTTTACTAACTATGGCTACACCTTC.

V and J are TRBV6-5 and TRBJ2-2; D is unclear. Trimming cost V 6 bases and J 2 bases, with 13 bases left between them. This CDR3 is built from 15 residues. The germline V gene encodes CDR1 MNHEY and CDR2 SVGAGI. The CDR3 spells CASSRARVNTGELFF. The CDR3 nucleotides are TGTGCCAGCAGCCGCGCTCGGGTAAACACCGGGGAGCTGTTTTTT.

The chain has TRBV6-2 or TRBV6-3 and TRBJ1-1; TRBD1 aligns across 12 bases. With V trimmed by 3 bases and J by 4 bases, 12 bases remained unmatched. The CDR3 spans 18 residues. Looked up from germline, CDR1 is MNHEY and CDR2 is SVGEGT. CDR3 in amino acids: CASSYGPGQGAPTTEAFF. The CDR3 DNA reads as TGTGCCAGCAGTTATGGGCCGGGACAGGGGGCGCCGACCACTGAAGCTTTCTTT.

This clone came up once. The V gene is TRBV7-9, the J gene TRBJ1-1; TRBD1 might be the D (6 bases). V lost 3 bases, J lost 4 bases, and 9 bases lay in between. CDR1 SEHNR and CDR2 FQNEAQ come from the germline V gene (reference sequence). The CDR3 runs 13 residues. The CDR3 is CASSLGGLTEAFF. The CDR3 DNA is TGTGCCAGCAGCTTGGGGGGGCTCACTGAAGCTTTCTTT.

In this sample, this clone turned up many times. The gene calls are TRBV13 and TRBJ2-2; 9 bases fit TRBD1. This CDR3 has 16 residues. Germline CDR1 is PRHDT and CDR2 is FYEKMQ (reference sequence). V lost 7 bases and J lost 7; bases outside the gene matches: 13. CDR3 coding DNA: TGTGCCAGCACAGAGGCAAAAGGGGACAGGGACGGGGAGCTGTTTTTT. It specifies CASTEAKGDRDGELFF. Combining the CDR3 with reference TRBV13 and TRBJ2-2 gives the whole variable domain AAGVIQSPRHLIKEKRETATLKCYPIPRHDTVYWYQQGPGQDPQFLISFYEKMQSDKGSIPDRFSAQQFSDYHSELNMSSLELGDSALYFCASTEAKGDRDGELFFGEGSRLTVL.